This T cell receptor (beta chain) was captured by sequencing in a study of T cell repertoires in ileal Crohn's disease. Germline CDR1 SGHAT, CDR2 FQNNGV. The J segment lost 4 bases and the V segment lost 8 bases, leaving 7 bases of the junction unmatched. The CDR3 covers 15 residues. The protocol was immunoSEQ multiplex PCR, while the TCRdb copy is restricted to in-frame clones and leaves out a portion. This table has a few thousand clones, roughly 80% appearing once. This clone was detected only once. The specimen sequenced was ileal tissue. The chain couples TRBV11-2 to TRBJ2-6, with 8 bases aligning to TRBD1. The receptor was derived from an adult with Crohn's disease. The CDR3 sequence is CASATGVVGANVLTF. In DNA form, the CDR3 reads TGTGCCAGCGCGACAGGGGTGGTCGGGGCCAACGTCCTGACTTTC.